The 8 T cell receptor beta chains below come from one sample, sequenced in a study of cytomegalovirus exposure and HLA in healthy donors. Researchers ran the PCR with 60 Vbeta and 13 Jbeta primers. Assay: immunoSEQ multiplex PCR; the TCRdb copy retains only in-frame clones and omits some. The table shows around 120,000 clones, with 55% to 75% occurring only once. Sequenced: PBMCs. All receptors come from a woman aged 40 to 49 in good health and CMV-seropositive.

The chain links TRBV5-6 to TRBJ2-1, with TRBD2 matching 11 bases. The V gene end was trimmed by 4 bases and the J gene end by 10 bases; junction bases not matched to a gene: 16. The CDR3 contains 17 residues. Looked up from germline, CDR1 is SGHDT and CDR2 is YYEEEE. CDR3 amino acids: CASSPSLGSGRAWEQFF. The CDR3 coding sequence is TGTGCCAGCAGCCCCTCTTTGGGTAGCGGGAGGGCCTGGGAGCAGTTCTTC.

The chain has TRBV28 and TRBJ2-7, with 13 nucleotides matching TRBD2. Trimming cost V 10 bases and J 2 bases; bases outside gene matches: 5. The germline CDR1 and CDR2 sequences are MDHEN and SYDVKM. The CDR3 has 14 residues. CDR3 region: CATTLAGGTYEQYF. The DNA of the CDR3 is TGTGCCACCACACTAGCGGGAGGGACCTACGAGCAGTACTTC.

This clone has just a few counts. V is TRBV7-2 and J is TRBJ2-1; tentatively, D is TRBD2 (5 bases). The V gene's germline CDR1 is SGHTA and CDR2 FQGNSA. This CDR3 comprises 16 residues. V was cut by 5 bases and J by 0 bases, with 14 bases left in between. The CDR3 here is CASSPSSGSSYNEQFF. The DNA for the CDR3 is TGTGCCAGCAGCCCCTCGTCGGGGAGCTCCTACAATGAGCAGTTCTTC. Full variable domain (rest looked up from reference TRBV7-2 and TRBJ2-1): GAGVSQSPSNKVTEKGKDVELRCDPISGHTALYWYRQSLGQGLEFLIYFQGNSAPDKSGLPSDRFSAERTGGSVSTLTIQRTQQEDSAVYLCASSPSSGSSYNEQFFGPGTRLTVL.

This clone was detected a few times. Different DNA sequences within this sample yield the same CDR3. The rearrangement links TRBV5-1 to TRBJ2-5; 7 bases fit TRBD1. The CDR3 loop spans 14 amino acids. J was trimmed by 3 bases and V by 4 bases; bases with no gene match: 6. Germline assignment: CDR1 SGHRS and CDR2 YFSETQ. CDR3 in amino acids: CASSLGQIEETQYF. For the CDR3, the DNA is TGCGCCAGCAGCCTGGGACAGATAGAAGAGACCCAGTACTTC.

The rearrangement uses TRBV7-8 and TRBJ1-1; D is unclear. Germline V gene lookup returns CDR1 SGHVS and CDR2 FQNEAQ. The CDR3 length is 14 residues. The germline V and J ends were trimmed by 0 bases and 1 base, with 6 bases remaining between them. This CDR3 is CASSLARRNTEAFF. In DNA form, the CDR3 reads TGTGCCAGCAGCTTAGCACGGAGGAACACTGAAGCTTTCTTT.

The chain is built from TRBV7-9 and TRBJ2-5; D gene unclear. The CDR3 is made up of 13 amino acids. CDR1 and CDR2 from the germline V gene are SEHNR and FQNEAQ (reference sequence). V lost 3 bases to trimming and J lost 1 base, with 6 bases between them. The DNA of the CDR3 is TGTGCCAGCAGCTTGAATAGCCAAGAGACCCAGTACTTC. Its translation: CASSLNSQETQYF.

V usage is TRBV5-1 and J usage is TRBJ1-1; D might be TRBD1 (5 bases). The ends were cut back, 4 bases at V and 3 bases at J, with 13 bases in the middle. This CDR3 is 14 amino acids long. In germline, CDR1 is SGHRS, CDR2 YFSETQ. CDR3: CASSRGTFDTEAFF. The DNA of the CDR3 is TGCGCCAGCAGCCGGGGGACTTTCGACACTGAAGCTTTCTTT.

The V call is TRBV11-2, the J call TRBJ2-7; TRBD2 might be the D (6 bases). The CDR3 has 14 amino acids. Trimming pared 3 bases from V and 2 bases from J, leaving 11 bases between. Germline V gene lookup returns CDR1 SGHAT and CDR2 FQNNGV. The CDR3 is CASSFGGTPYEQYF. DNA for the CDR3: TGTGCCAGCAGCTTTGGGGGGACGCCCTACGAGCAGTACTTC.